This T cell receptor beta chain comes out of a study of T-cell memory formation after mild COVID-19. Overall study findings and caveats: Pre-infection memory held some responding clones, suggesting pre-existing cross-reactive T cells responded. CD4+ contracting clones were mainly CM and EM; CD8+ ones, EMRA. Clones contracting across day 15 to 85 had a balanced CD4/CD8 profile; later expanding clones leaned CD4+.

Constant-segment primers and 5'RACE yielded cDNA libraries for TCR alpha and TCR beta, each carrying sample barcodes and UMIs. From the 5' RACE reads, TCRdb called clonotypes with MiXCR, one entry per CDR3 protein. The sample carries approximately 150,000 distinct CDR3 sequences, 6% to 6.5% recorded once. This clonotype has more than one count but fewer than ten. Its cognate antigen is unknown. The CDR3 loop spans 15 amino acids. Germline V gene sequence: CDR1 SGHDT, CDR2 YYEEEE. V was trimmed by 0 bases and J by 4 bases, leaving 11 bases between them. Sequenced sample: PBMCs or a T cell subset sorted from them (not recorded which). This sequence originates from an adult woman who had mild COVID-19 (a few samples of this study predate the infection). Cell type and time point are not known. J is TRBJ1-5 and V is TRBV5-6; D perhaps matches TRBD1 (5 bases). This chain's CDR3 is CASSLGGTINQPQHF. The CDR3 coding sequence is TGTGCCAGCAGCTTGGGTGGGACGATTAATCAGCCCCAGCATTTT.